The clone carrying this T cell receptor (beta chain) appeared a few times. Its antigen remains unidentified. This specimen comes from a study of T-cell memory formation after mild COVID-19. Study as a whole: Among the donors, TCR clusters were largely specific to each donor. Study outcomes and limitations: The study found contracting CD4+ clones mainly in CM and EM and contracting CD8+ clones in EMRA. Pre-infection memory contained some responding clones, which suggested that cross-reactive memory had joined.

The TCR alpha and TCR beta cDNA libraries, bearing sample barcodes and UMIs, were generated by 5'RACE using constant-segment primers. TCRdb re-called the 5' RACE reads with MiXCR, one entry per CDR3 protein. The table records hundreds of thousands of distinct CDR3 sequences, over 15% of them present only once. The CDR3 is made up of 15 amino acids. V was clipped by 1 base and J by 9 bases; unmatched bases: 8. Germline V gene data show CDR1 as KGHDR and CDR2 as SFDVKD. The chain links TRBV24-1 to TRBJ2-1; 7 bases agree with TRBD2. The sequence was collected from an adult woman who had mild COVID-19 (a few samples of this study predate the infection). Cell type and time point are not known. The sample taken for sequencing was PBMCs or a T cell subset sorted from them (not recorded which). The CDR3 coding sequence is TGTGCCACCAGTGATTTTGCGGGAGAGGGTGCTGAGCAGTTCTTC. This sequence encodes CATSDFAGEGAEQFF.